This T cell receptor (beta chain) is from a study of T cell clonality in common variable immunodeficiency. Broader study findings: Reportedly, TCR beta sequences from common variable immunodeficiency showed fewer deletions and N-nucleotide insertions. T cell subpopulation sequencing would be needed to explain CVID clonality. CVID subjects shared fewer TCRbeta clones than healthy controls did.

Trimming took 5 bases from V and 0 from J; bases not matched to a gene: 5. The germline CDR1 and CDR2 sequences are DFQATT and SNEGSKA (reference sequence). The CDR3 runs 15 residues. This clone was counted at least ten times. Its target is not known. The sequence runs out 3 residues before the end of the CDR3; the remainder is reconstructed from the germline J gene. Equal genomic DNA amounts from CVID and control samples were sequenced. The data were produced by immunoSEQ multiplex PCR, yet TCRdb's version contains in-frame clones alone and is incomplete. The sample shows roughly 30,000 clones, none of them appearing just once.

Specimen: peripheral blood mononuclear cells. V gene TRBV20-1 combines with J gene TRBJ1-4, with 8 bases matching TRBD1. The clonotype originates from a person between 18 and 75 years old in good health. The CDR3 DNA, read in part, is TGCAGTGCTTTGCTACAGGGGGCAACTAATGAAAAA. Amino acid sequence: CSALLQGATNEK. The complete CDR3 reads CSALLQGATNEKLFF.